The 26 T cell receptor beta chains reported below all come from one sample, sequenced in a study of PD-L1 blockade in urothelial cancer (dated by TCRdb to the late 2010s). The library was made by the immunoSEQ multiplex PCR assay. TCRdb's version of the immuneACCESS table is confined to in-frame rearrangements and falls short of the full clone set. An unresolved V gene accounts for under half of the shortfall where checked; the remainder is of unknown origin. The table for this sample lists roughly 21,000 clones; roughly 89% of them were counted only once. 16% of the sample goes to the ten largest clones. Here the sequenced sample was PBMCs, taken around atezolizumab (anti-PD-L1) treatment. The source of these receptors is a woman in her sixties with urothelial cancer.

The gene calls are TRBV11-2 and TRBJ1-1, with TRBD1 as a possible D gene (5 bases). The CDR3 is 13 amino acids. V lost 5 bases, J lost 8 bases, and 15 bases lay in between. The germline gives CDR1 SGHAT, CDR2 FQNNGV. The DNA of the CDR3 is TGTGCCAGCAGCCCGAGGGACTCCACAGAAGCTTTCTTT. This translates into CASSPRDSTEAFF.

For this clone: Compared with germline, one end of the junction differs, possibly owing to a read error. The chain links TRBV28 to TRBJ2-7; 10 positions agree with TRBD2. There are 12 residues in the CDR3. Looked up from germline, CDR1 is MDHEN and CDR2 is SYDVKM. The DNA of the CDR3 is TGTGCCAGCACCCCAGCGGGAGGGCAACTTCACTTC. Its translation is CASTPAGGQLHF.

The V call is TRBV29-1, the J call TRBJ1-1; D is unclear. V was cut by 6 bases and J by 5 bases, with 10 bases left in between. The CDR3 length is 11 residues. Germline V CDR1 and CDR2: SQVTM, ANQGSEA. CDR3 nucleotides: TGCAGCGTGAGGGAGGGAACTGAAGCTTTCTTT. Translation: CSVREGTEAFF.

The gene calls are TRBV28 and TRBJ1-1; 8 bases are shared with TRBD1. The junction had 6 bases not matched to a gene; V was cut back by 6 bases and J by 9 bases. The length of the CDR3 is 12 residues. Germline CDR1 reads MDHEN; CDR2 reads SYDVKM. The CDR3 protein is CASRETGDQAFF. The CDR3 nucleotides are TGTGCCAGCAGAGAGACAGGGGACCAAGCTTTCTTT.

This clone has a single count. J is TRBJ2-7 and V is TRBV28; 7 bases are shared with TRBD2. The CDR3 consists of 16 residues. Germline CDR1 and CDR2: MDHEN and SYDVKM. With 2 bases clipped from V and 4 bases from J, the junction kept 11 bases outside the gene matches. The chain's CDR3 is CASSLAGLVADYEQYF. As DNA, the CDR3 is TGTGCCAGCAGTTTAGCAGGACTAGTCGCCGATTACGAGCAGTACTTC.

CDR3 in amino acids: CASSTSPQVRYGYTF. The CDR3 nucleotides are TGTGCCAGCAGTACCTCCCCACAGGTGCGCTATGGCTACACCTTC. V and J are TRBV27 and TRBJ1-2, with D perhaps matching TRBD1 (5 bases). The CDR3 contains 15 residues. Germline V CDR1 and CDR2: MNHEY, SMNVEV (reference sequence). Trimming stripped 5 bases from V and 4 bases from J, with 17 bases between.

The chain combines TRBV23-1 with TRBJ2-2; 12 nucleotides line up with TRBD2. TRBV23-1 is assigned to the ORF class and has an uncertain function. The CDR3 is 23 residues long. Trimming took 2 bases from V and 0 from J; bases not matched to a gene: 19. The CDR3 nucleotides read TGCGCCAGCAGTCAACCCGGCACTAGCGGGAGGCCCCCCACGCCTTCGAACACCGGGGAGCTGTTTTTT. Residues: CASSQPGTSGRPPTPSNTGELFF.

The CDR3 is CASSLGASGLYEQYF. CDR3 coding DNA: TGCGCCAGCAGCTTGGGGGCTAGCGGACTCTACGAGCAGTACTTC. The chain uses TRBV5-1 and TRBJ2-7, with 7 bases identical to TRBD2. The trim removed 0 bases at V and 3 bases at J, leaving 6 bases unmatched. The length of the CDR3 is 15 residues. CDR1 and CDR2 (germline): SGHRS, YFSETQ.

The chain links TRBV5-1 to TRBJ2-3; possibly TRBD2 for D (6 bases). Germline V lookup: CDR1 SGHRS, CDR2 YFSETQ. Trimming took 4 bases from V and 6 from J, leaving 18 bases between them. This CDR3 has 15 residues. In DNA, the CDR3 is TGCGCCAGCAGCCGGACCGCTAGCGATCCCGATACGCAGTATTTT. Its translation is CASSRTASDPDTQYF.

This clone was picked up one time. The chain recombines TRBV18 with TRBJ2-1; TRBD1 agrees at 10 bases. This CDR3 contains 14 residues. Germline CDR1 KGHSH, CDR2 LQKENI. The junction had 5 bases not matched to a gene; V was cut back by 0 bases and J by 12 bases. CDR3 region: CASSPPGTGVGQFF. The CDR3 region has the DNA TGTGCCAGCTCACCACCCGGGACAGGGGTTGGGCAGTTCTTC. Full variable domain (outside the CDR3, taken from reference TRBV18 and TRBJ2-1): NAGVMQNPRHLVRRRGQEARLRCSPMKGHSHVYWYRQLPEEGLKFMVYLQKENIIDESGMPKERFSAEFPKEGPSILRIQQVVRGDSAAYFCASSPPGTGVGQFFGPGTRLTVL.

The chain couples TRBV9 to TRBJ1-2; D gene unclear. The CDR3 loop spans 15 amino acids. The V gene lost 4 bases and the J gene lost 4 bases, with 17 bases spanning the gap. CDR1 and CDR2 from the germline V gene are SGDLS and YYNGEE. Written as DNA, the CDR3 is TGTGCCAGCAGCAGTGGGAGGGTTCGCGGCTATGGCTACACCTTC. It translates to CASSSGRVRGYGYTF.

The CDR3 here is CASSEASGWNTEAFF. CDR3 bases: TGTGCCAGCAGTGAGGCCAGCGGGTGGAACACTGAAGCTTTCTTT. The chain joins TRBV27 to TRBJ1-1; unclear D gene. There are 15 residues in the CDR3. V was pared by 5 bases and J by 1 base, with 14 bases between. CDR1 and CDR2 from the germline V gene are MNHEY and SMNVEV (reference sequence).

This clone has just a few counts. The genes are TRBV10-3 and TRBJ2-7; the match to TRBD2 covers 7 bases. The CDR3 extends over 15 amino acids. Germline CDR1 is ENHRY and CDR2 is SYGVKD. After removal of 4 bases from V and 3 bases from J, the junction contained 9 bases not matched to a gene. CDR3 protein: CAISGAATSNYEQYF. The DNA of the CDR3 is TGTGCCATCAGTGGGGCCGCGACTAGCAACTACGAGCAGTACTTC.

The gene calls are TRBV30 and TRBJ1-2; D is unclear. There are 13 residues in the CDR3. Looked up from germline, CDR1 is GTSNPN and CDR2 is SVGIG (reference sequence). V shed 2 bases and J shed 2 bases, with 9 bases lying between them. In nucleotides, the CDR3 is TGTGCCTGGAGTCTCGGTATAAACTATGGCTACACCTTC. Amino acid sequence: CAWSLGINYGYTF.

This chain joins TRBV19 and TRBJ1-1; no clear D. CDR1 and CDR2 (germline): LNHDA, SQIVND (reference sequence). The V end lost 3 bases, the J end lost 5 bases, and 7 bases lay between the germline ends. The CDR3 has 12 amino acids. This chain's CDR3 is CASSIGNTEAFF. As DNA, the CDR3 is TGTGCCAGTAGTATCGGGAATACTGAAGCTTTCTTT. Full variable domain (rest looked up from reference TRBV19 and TRBJ1-1): DGGITQSPKYLFRKEGQNVTLSCEQNLNHDAMYWYRQDPGQGLRLIYYSQIVNDFQKGDIAEGYSVSREKKESFPLTVTSAQKNPTAFYLCASSIGNTEAFFGQGTRLTVV.

The chain joins TRBV9 to TRBJ2-2; the match to TRBD2 covers 9 bases. The CDR3 consists of 17 residues. Per germline, CDR1 SGDLS and CDR2 YYNGEE. After removal of 4 bases from V and 7 bases from J, the junction contained 14 bases not matched to a gene. The CDR3 reads CASSPPGSGSGNGELFF. The DNA of the CDR3 is TGTGCCAGCAGCCCCCCGGGTAGCGGGAGCGGGAACGGGGAGCTGTTTTTT.

The rearrangement joins TRBV2 to TRBJ2-7; D gene unclear. Trimming removed 4 bases at V and 6 bases at J, with 7 bases between. CDR1 is SNHLY and CDR2 is FYNNEI in the germline V gene. The CDR3 extends over 11 amino acids. The CDR3 coding sequence is TGTGCCAGCAGTGTCCAGTCCGAGCAGTACTTC. Its protein product is CASSVQSEQYF. The variable domain in full, completed from reference TRBV2 and TRBJ2-7, reads EPEVTQTPSHQVTQMGQEVILRCVPISNHLYFYWYRQILGQKVEFLVSFYNNEISEKSEIFDDQFSVERPDGSNFTLKIRSTKLEDSAMYFCASSVQSEQYFGPGTRLTVT.

Written as DNA, the CDR3 is TGTGCCAGCAGCTTAGGTGGGGCCCGACGGGAGGCTTTCTTT. It yields the protein CASSLGGARREAFF. The rearrangement links TRBV13 to TRBJ1-1; maybe TRBD1 (5 bases). This CDR3 region has 14 residues. Germline lookup yields CDR1 PRHDT and CDR2 FYEKMQ (reference sequence). Trimming stripped 0 bases from V and 11 bases from J, with 16 bases between.

This clone was recorded a few times. The chain couples TRBV5-8 to TRBJ1-5; D is unclear. The CDR3 extends over 17 amino acids. Between the trimmed V and J ends, which lost 4 bases and 3 bases, there was a span of 20 bases. Germline lookup yields CDR1 SGHTS and CDR2 YDEGEE. The CDR3 nucleotides read TGTGCCAGCAGCCTCCTGGGCCGCCGTTCAAACAATCAGCCCCAGCATTTT. Protein sequence: CASSLLGRRSNNQPQHF.

V gene TRBV11-3 combines with J gene TRBJ2-1, with D maybe TRBD2 (6 bases). This CDR3 is 15 amino acids long. The V end was cut by 5 bases, the J end by 4 bases, with 15 bases between. The V gene's germline CDR1 is SGHNT and CDR2 YENEEA. The CDR3 loop reads CASSQTSRDYNEQFF. DNA for the CDR3: TGTGCCAGCAGCCAAACTAGCAGAGATTACAATGAGCAGTTCTTC. Using reference TRBV11-3 and TRBJ2-1 for the parts outside the CDR3, the full variable domain is EAGVVQSPRYKIIEKKQPVAFWCNPISGHNTLYWYLQNLGQGPELLIRYENEEAVDDSQLPKDRFSAERLKGVDSTLKIQPAELGDSAVYLCASSQTSRDYNEQFFGPGTRLTVL.

The genes are TRBV27 and TRBJ1-1, with TRBD1 identical over 8 bases. The trim removed 7 bases at V and 5 bases at J, leaving 6 bases unmatched. CDR1 is MNHEY, CDR2 SMNVEV, per germline (reference sequence). This CDR3 spans 13 amino acids. CDR3 sequence (DNA): TGTGCCAGCAAGGCAGGGGGCGGGACTGAAGCTTTCTTT. This translates into CASKAGGGTEAFF.

The V call is TRBV6-5, the J call TRBJ2-7; 7 bases align to TRBD2. From germline, CDR1 is MNHEY and CDR2 SVGAGI. This CDR3 is 14 amino acids long. V gave up 5 bases and J gave up 3 bases; unmatched junction bases: 7. The CDR3 DNA reads as TGTGCCAGCAGTCCCAGGACTAGATTCTACGAGCAGTACTTC. Translating gives CASSPRTRFYEQYF.

The chain couples TRBV11-2 to TRBJ2-5; 10 positions agree with TRBD2. Germline V gives CDR1 SGHAT, CDR2 FQNNGV. This CDR3 is built from 15 residues. V shed 5 bases and J 4 bases; nucleotides not matched to a gene: 7. The chain's CDR3 is CASSPAGGPGETQYF. The CDR3 DNA reads TGTGCCAGCAGCCCAGCGGGAGGGCCGGGAGAGACCCAGTACTTC.

CDR3 nucleotides: TGTGCCAGCAGCAATGGAGGCACAGGGGCTCCTGAAGCTTTCTTT. Amino acids: CASSNGGTGAPEAFF. The rearrangement uses TRBV5-6 and TRBJ1-1; 7 nucleotides align to TRBD1. V was pared by 4 bases and J by 6 bases, with 12 bases of the junction left unmatched. This CDR3 contains 15 residues. The germline CDR1 and CDR2 sequences are SGHDT and YYEEEE. The full variable domain, completed using reference TRBV5-6 and TRBJ1-1, is DAGVTQSPTHLIKTRGQQVTLRCSPKSGHDTVSWYQQALGQGPQFIFQYYEEEERQRGNFPDRFSGHQFPNYSSELNVNALLLGDSALYLCASSNGGTGAPEAFFGQGTRLTVV.

The chain couples TRBV5-1 to TRBJ2-3, with 10 bases identical to TRBD2. The CDR3 totals 16 residues. J lost 1 base, V lost 4 bases, and 6 bases had no gene match. Germline CDR1 reads SGHRS; CDR2 reads YFSETQ. This CDR3 is CASSGGGTSGTDTQYF. CDR3 sequence (DNA): TGCGCCAGCAGCGGGGGGGGGACTAGCGGCACAGATACGCAGTATTTT.

This clone was detected only a few times. V and J are TRBV19 and TRBJ1-1, with TRBD1 as a possible D gene (5 bases). CDR3 length: 11 residues. Between the trimmed V and J ends, which lost 7 bases and 8 bases, there was a span of 11 bases. From germline, CDR1 is LNHDA and CDR2 SQIVND (reference sequence). This chain's CDR3 is CASTLRTEAFF. CDR3 DNA sequence: TGTGCCAGTACTCTCCGGACAGAAGCTTTCTTT.